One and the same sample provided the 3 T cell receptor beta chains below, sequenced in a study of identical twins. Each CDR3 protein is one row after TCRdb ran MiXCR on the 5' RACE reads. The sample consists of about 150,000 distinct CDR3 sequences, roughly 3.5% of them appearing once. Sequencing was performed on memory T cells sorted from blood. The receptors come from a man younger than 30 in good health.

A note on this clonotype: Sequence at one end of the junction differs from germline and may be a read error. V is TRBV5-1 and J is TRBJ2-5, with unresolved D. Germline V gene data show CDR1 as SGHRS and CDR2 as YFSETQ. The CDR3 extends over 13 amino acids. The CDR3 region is CASSRTEQEAQYF. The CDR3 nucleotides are TGCGCCAGCAGCCGGACGGAGCAAGAGGCCCAGTACTTC. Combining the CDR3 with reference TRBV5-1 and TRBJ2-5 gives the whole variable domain KAGVTQTPRYLIKTRGQQVTLSCSPISGHRSVSWYQQTPGQGLQFLFEYFSETQRNKGNFPGRFSGRQFSNSRSEMNVSTLELGDSALYLCASSRTEQEAQYFGPGTRLLVL.

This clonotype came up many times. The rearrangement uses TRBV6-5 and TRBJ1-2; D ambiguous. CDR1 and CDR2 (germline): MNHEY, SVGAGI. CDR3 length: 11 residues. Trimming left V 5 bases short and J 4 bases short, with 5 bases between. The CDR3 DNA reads TGTGCCAGCAGTGACCGCTATGGCTACACCTTC. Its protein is CASSDRYGYTF.

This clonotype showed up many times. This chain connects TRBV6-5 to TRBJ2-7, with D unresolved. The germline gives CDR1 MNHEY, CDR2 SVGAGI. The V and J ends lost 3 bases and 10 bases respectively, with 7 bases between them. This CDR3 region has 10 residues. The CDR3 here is CASSYPFQYF. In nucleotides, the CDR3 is TGTGCCAGCAGTTATCCGTTCCAGTACTTC.